The sample holds a few counts of the clone carrying this T cell receptor (beta chain). This record comes from a study of T-cell reconstitution after alpha-beta-depleted transplantation in children. Preparing the TCRbeta library involved the use of unique molecular identifiers. Using its own MiXCR run on the PCR reads, TCRdb lists one record per CDR3 protein. Counted here are about 340,000 distinct CDR3 sequences, around 15% occurring once; the ten biggest clones make up around 38%. The CDR3 contains 14 residues. V lost 5 bases to trimming and J lost 3 bases, with 14 bases between them. CDR1 is SNHLY, CDR2 FYNNEI, per germline.

The rearrangement joins TRBV2 to TRBJ2-7; D gene ambiguous. This clonotype originated in a male patient aged 2 to 10 who had a stem cell transplant for acute lymphoblastic leukemia, so the T cells may come from the graft donor. The material sequenced was PBMCs, mostly from graft donor cells, taken 360 days after TCRalphabeta/CD19-depleted stem cell transplant. CDR3 residues: CASSLDPNIYEQYF. Written as DNA, the CDR3 is TGTGCCAGCAGTTTAGACCCCAATATCTACGAGCAGTACTTC.